The present entry profiles one T cell receptor beta chain with its context. These data belong to a study of T-cell reconstitution after alpha-beta-depleted transplantation in children. In germline, CDR1 is DFQATT, CDR2 SNEGSKA (reference sequence). V was clipped by 0 bases and J by 3 bases, with 14 bases between them. The CDR3 loop spans 15 amino acids. Library preparation (for TCRbeta) was performed with unique molecular identifiers. TCRdb independently ran MiXCR on the PCR reads; one entry per CDR3 protein. The table has about 400,000 distinct CDR3 sequences, about a fifth seen once. The chain uses TRBV20-1 and TRBJ2-5; perhaps TRBD1 as D (6 bases). The receptor was isolated from a human donor who donated a stem cell graft to a child with acute myeloid leukemia. This specimen consisted of PBMCs from the stem cell graft donor, obtained from the stem cell graft. CDR3: CSARDRTAMKETQYF. The CDR3 bases are TGCAGTGCTAGAGATCGGACAGCCATGAAAGAGACCCAGTACTTC.